Presented here are 17 T cell receptor beta chains from one specimen sequenced in a study of beta chain features in type 1 diabetes. The sequenced template was cDNA made from the entire isolated RNA. The protocol was immunoSEQ multiplex PCR, while the TCRdb copy is restricted to in-frame clones and leaves out a portion. The sample lists fewer than 350,000 clones; 15% were seen once. Broader study findings: People with Type 1 diabetes carried modestly yet significantly shorter TCRB CDR3s in all four CD4+ subsets.

No antigen has been identified for these receptors. Sequencing was carried out using naive CD4+ T cells from blood. The source of these receptors is a man in his late teens or twenties with type 1 diabetes.

The J gene is TRBJ2-1, the V gene TRBV2; 9 bases are shared with TRBD1. From germline, CDR1 is SNHLY and CDR2 FYNNEI. Trimming cost V 7 bases and J 5 bases; bases outside gene matches: 3. This CDR3 comprises 13 residues. CDR3 loop: CASNRGLDNEQFF. CDR3 DNA: TGTGCCAGCAACAGGGGGCTGGACAATGAGCAGTTCTTC.

In this sample, this clone turned up a few times. The chain links TRBV6-6 to TRBJ1-5, with TRBD1 identical over 8 bases. Trimming cost V 4 bases and J 7 bases; bases outside gene matches: 9. The germline CDR1 and CDR2 sequences are MNHNY and SVGAGI (reference sequence). This CDR3 contains 15 residues. The CDR3 DNA reads TGTGCCAGCAGTTCCCGGACAGGGACGATGCAGCCCCAGCATTTT. The encoded protein is CASSSRTGTMQPQHF.

The chain employs TRBV19 and TRBJ1-1, with 8 positions matching TRBD1. Germline V CDR1 and CDR2: LNHDA, SQIVND (reference sequence). The J segment lost 4 bases and the V segment lost 4 bases, leaving 14 bases of the junction unmatched. The CDR3 runs 17 residues. Written as DNA, the CDR3 is TGTGCCAGTAGTACCACCGGGACAGGACTCACAGGCACTGAAGCTTTCTTT. Protein product: CASSTTGTGLTGTEAFF.

The chain links TRBV5-6 to TRBJ2-1, with D tentatively TRBD1 (6 bases). Germline V gene data show CDR1 as SGHDT and CDR2 as YYEEEE. Trimming removed 3 bases from V and 15 bases from J, with 13 bases in between. The CDR3 sequence is 11 residues long. CDR3 loop: CASSSRQVLFF. The CDR3 DNA sequence: TGTGCCAGCAGCTCTCGACAGGTACTGTTCTTC. The full variable domain, completed using reference TRBV5-6 and TRBJ2-1, is DAGVTQSPTHLIKTRGQQVTLRCSPKSGHDTVSWYQQALGQGPQFIFQYYEEEERQRGNFPDRFSGHQFPNYSSELNVNALLLGDSALYLCASSSRQVLFFGPGTRLTVL.

This clone was detected a few times. CDR3 nucleotides: TGTGCCAGCAGCTTAGGCCGGGAGCGGGGCTACACCTTC. Translation: CASSLGRERGYTF. The V call is TRBV7-2, the J call TRBJ1-2, with unresolved D. This CDR3 comprises 13 residues. From germline, CDR1 is SGHTA and CDR2 FQGNSA. V shed 1 base and J shed 8 bases, with 11 bases lying between them.

This clone was counted between two and nine times. The same CDR3 can be traced to other DNA sequences in this sample. This chain connects TRBV30 to TRBJ1-5; D gene uncertain. The CDR3 is 13 amino acids. V was trimmed by 1 base and J by 0 bases, leaving 4 bases between them. Germline-derived CDR1 and CDR2 are GTSNPN and SVGIG (reference sequence). In DNA, the CDR3 is TGTGCCTGGAGTGGAGATAGCAATCAGCCCCAGCATTTT. This gives the protein CAWSGDSNQPQHF.

A few counts support this clone. The V and J genes are TRBV11-1 and TRBJ2-7, with D uncertain. This CDR3 contains 12 residues. Trimming shortened V by 2 bases and J by 2 bases, and 4 bases separated the two germline ends. Germline V CDR1 and CDR2: SGHAT, FQDESV (reference sequence). CDR3 residues: CASSLSAYEQYF. DNA for the CDR3: TGTGCCAGCAGCTTAAGCGCCTACGAGCAGTACTTC.

This clone was seen only once. The chain uses TRBV9 and TRBJ2-5; D perhaps matches TRBD1 (6 bases). Germline lookup yields CDR1 SGDLS and CDR2 YYNGEE. The CDR3 runs to 13 residues. V gave up 1 base and J gave up 5 bases, with 9 bases separating them. The CDR3 here is CASSVQGWETQYF. As DNA, the CDR3 is TGTGCCAGCAGCGTACAGGGGTGGGAGACCCAGTACTTC.

The table lists this clone with a few counts. The chain links TRBV7-9 to TRBJ2-3; the D gene is possibly TRBD2 (6 bases). Germline V CDR1 and CDR2: SEHNR, FQNEAQ (reference sequence). CDR3 length equals 13 residues. Trimming removed 5 bases from V and 6 bases from J, with 12 bases in between. CDR3 DNA sequence: TGTGCCAGCAGCATCCGGGAGTCTGATACGCAGTATTTT. This gives the protein CASSIRESDTQYF.

The chain's CDR3 is CASSLWTSGTYEQYF. CDR3 in DNA: TGCGCCAGCAGCTTGTGGACTAGCGGGACCTACGAGCAGTACTTC. This chain uses TRBV5-1 with TRBJ2-7; 12 bases agree with TRBD2. Losses at the gene ends were 1 base for V and 2 bases for J; bases not matched to a gene: 1. Germline V gives CDR1 SGHRS, CDR2 YFSETQ. There are 15 residues in the CDR3.

The rearrangement links TRBV14 to TRBJ1-1, with D perhaps matching TRBD1 (6 bases). Per the germline V gene, CDR1 is SGHDN and CDR2 is FVKESK. The CDR3 has 14 amino acids. Trimming stripped 4 bases from V and 0 bases from J, with 9 bases between. CDR3 loop: CASSRGQMNTEAFF. DNA of the CDR3: TGTGCCAGCAGCCGCGGACAGATGAACACTGAAGCTTTCTTT.

This chain links TRBV6-5 with TRBJ1-1, with D possibly TRBD1 on 5 matching bases. CDR1 MNHEY and CDR2 SVGAGI come from the germline V gene. CDR3 length equals 15 residues. With 3 bases removed from V and 5 bases from J, the gap between germline ends came to 16 bases. CDR3 region: CASSYGWQGGTEAFF. The CDR3 DNA sequence: TGTGCCAGCAGTTATGGTTGGCAGGGAGGGACTGAAGCTTTCTTT.

This chain joins TRBV28 and TRBJ1-1, with D hard to call. V lost 11 bases, J lost 0 bases, and 13 bases lay in between. Germline V gene lookup returns CDR1 MDHEN and CDR2 SYDVKM. The CDR3 spans 13 residues. The CDR3 spells CAGRRSMNTEAFF. Here the CDR3 DNA reads TGTGCCGGCCGGCGGAGCATGAACACTGAAGCTTTCTTT.

This clone showed up just a few times. V and J are TRBV28 and TRBJ2-7; TRBD1 matches at 7 bases. Per the germline V gene, CDR1 is MDHEN and CDR2 is SYDVKM. The CDR3 covers 14 residues. V was clipped by 6 bases and J by 1 base; unmatched bases: 6. DNA for the CDR3: TGTGCCAGCAGGGATCTGACAGGGTCCTACGAGCAGTACTTC. Its protein product is CASRDLTGSYEQYF.

The chain combines TRBV9 with TRBJ2-3; maybe TRBD2 (7 bases). V lost 0 bases and J 3 bases, leaving 11 bases between the germline ends. The CDR3 runs 15 residues. In germline, CDR1 is SGDLS, CDR2 YYNGEE. CDR3 DNA: TGTGCCAGCAGCGTAGCGGGGGGCCGTACAGATACGCAGTATTTT. It codes for CASSVAGGRTDTQYF.

This clone was observed a few times. The genes are TRBV2 and TRBJ1-2; 8 nucleotides match TRBD1. The germline gives CDR1 SNHLY, CDR2 FYNNEI. The CDR3 loop spans 13 amino acids. J was trimmed by 6 bases and V by 6 bases; bases with no gene match: 6. The CDR3 coding sequence is TGTGCCAGCAGGTTAGACAGGGGTAATGGCTACACCTTC. Amino acid sequence: CASRLDRGNGYTF.

This clone was seen only a few times. J is TRBJ2-1 and V is TRBV5-6; D not certain. This CDR3 spans 13 amino acids. Germline lookup yields CDR1 SGHDT and CDR2 YYEEEE. V was trimmed by 0 bases and J by 3 bases, leaving 4 bases between them. The CDR3 sequence is CASSLGSYNEQFF. CDR3 DNA: TGTGCCAGCAGCTTGGGCAGCTACAATGAGCAGTTCTTC.